This is a list of T cell receptor beta chains from one sample in a study of T cells in Graves' hyperthyroidism and ophthalmopathy. TCRdb redid the calling of the multiplex PCR reads with MiXCR, one entry per CDR3 protein. The table lists under 300,000 distinct CDR3 sequences, 13% to 15% of them singletons, with 10% to 15% in the top ten. The sequenced material came from blood. These receptor sequences come from a woman between 40 and 55 years old with Graves' hyperthyroidism that later progressed to Graves' ophthalmopathy. The CDR3 runs from the conserved cysteine through the conserved F or W. D genes are given only for firm matches. Rows give clone size only sometimes, using once, few, many, or a class for an expanded clone.

d_call: TRBD2
clone_size: many
v_call: TRBV6-2/TRBV6-3
j_call: TRBJ2-1
cdr3_nt: TGTGCCAGCAGTTACTCGAGGGAAGGCCCGACTAGCGGGGGCTTAATTCGGTTCTTC
cdr3_aa: CASSYSREGPTSGGLIRFF

d_call: .
clone_size: .
v_call: TRBV5-1
j_call: TRBJ1-1
cdr3_nt: TGCGCCAGCAGCTTCGAAGGGGTCTATGAAGCTTTCTTT
cdr3_aa: CASSFEGVYEAFF

d_call: TRBD2
clone_size: few
v_call: TRBV6-1
j_call: TRBJ2-1
cdr3_nt: TGTGCCAGCAGAAGGGGACTAGCGGGAGTACCCTCCTACAATGAGCAGTTCTTC
cdr3_aa: CASRRGLAGVPSYNEQFF

d_call: .
clone_size: .
v_call: TRBV5-1
j_call: TRBJ1-2
cdr3_nt: TGCGCCAGCAGCTTGGCCCGTCAGCCCTCCTATGGCTACACCTTC
cdr3_aa: CASSLARQPSYGYTF

d_call: .
clone_size: many
v_call: TRBV5-1
j_call: TRBJ1-3
cdr3_nt: TGCGCCAGCAGAGCAAGCTCTGGAAACACCATATATTTT
cdr3_aa: CASRASSGNTIYF

d_call: .
clone_size: many
v_call: TRBV20-1
j_call: TRBJ2-1
cdr3_nt: TGCAGTGCTAGTGGGGGTTTAGCGGCGAATGAGCAGTTCTTC
cdr3_aa: CSASGGLAANEQFF

d_call: .
clone_size: .
v_call: TRBV19
j_call: TRBJ2-1
cdr3_nt: TGTGCCAGTAGTAGCGGGTCCGAGCAGTTCTTC
cdr3_aa: CASSSGSEQFF

d_call: TRBD1
clone_size: many
v_call: TRBV28
j_call: TRBJ2-7
cdr3_nt: TGTGCCAGCAGTTTTGGGACAGGGAGCTCCTACGAGCAGTACTTC
cdr3_aa: CASSFGTGSSYEQYF

d_call: TRBD2
clone_size: many
v_call: TRBV11-2
j_call: TRBJ2-2
cdr3_nt: TGTGCCAGCAGAACTGTAGCGGGAGTAAACACCGGGGAGCTGTTTTTT
cdr3_aa: CASRTVAGVNTGELFF

d_call: .
clone_size: few
v_call: TRBV28
j_call: TRBJ2-1
cdr3_nt: TGTGCCAGCAGTTCGGGACAAAGCTCCTACAATGAGCAGTTCTTC
cdr3_aa: CASSSGQSSYNEQFF

d_call: TRBD1
clone_size: .
v_call: TRBV12-3/TRBV12-4
j_call: TRBJ2-2
cdr3_nt: TGTGCCAGCAGTTCCGGGACAGGGACGAACACCGGGGAGCTGTTTTTT
cdr3_aa: CASSSGTGTNTGELFF